The TCR beta chain under discussion was sequenced for a study of blood T cell repertoires in COVID-19. The repertoire was sequenced with immunoSEQ multiplex PCR; TCRdb's copy has only in-frame clones and lacks some. The sample yields over 250,000 clones, around 80% seen once. The CDR3 has 15 amino acids. CDR1 LGHNA and CDR2 YNFKEQ come from the germline V gene. V shed 0 bases, J shed 10 bases, and the junction held 9 bases outside the gene matches. The clonotype was recovered from a man aged 40-49 years who had been exposed to COVID-19. The chain has TRBV4-2 and TRBJ2-1; 7 bases map to TRBD2. The sequenced sample consisted of PBMCs or T cells enriched from blood (not recorded which). The CDR3 sequence: CASSQEGTYGGEQFF. The CDR3 DNA reads as TGTGCCAGCAGCCAAGAGGGGACCTACGGGGGGGAGCAGTTCTTC.